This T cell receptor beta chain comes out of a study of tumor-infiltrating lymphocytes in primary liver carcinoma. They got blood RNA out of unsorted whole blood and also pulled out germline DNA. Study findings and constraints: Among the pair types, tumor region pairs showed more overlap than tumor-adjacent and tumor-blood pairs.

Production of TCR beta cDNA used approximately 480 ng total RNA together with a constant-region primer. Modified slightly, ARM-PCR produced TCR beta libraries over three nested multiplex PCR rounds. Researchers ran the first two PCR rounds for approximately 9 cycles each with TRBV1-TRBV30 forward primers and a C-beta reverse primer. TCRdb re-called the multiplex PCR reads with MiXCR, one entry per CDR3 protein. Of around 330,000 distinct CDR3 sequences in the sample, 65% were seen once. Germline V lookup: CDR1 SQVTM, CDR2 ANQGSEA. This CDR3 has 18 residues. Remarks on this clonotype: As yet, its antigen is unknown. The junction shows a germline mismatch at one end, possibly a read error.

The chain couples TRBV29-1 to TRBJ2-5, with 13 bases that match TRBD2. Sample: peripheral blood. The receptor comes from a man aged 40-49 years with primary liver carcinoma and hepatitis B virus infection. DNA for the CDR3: TGCAGCCTTGAAATCTGGGACAGGGGGACTAGCGGGAAAGAGACCCAGTACTTC. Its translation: CSLEIWDRGTSGKETQYF.